Listed below are T cell receptor beta chains from one sample, sequenced in a study of T cells in tumors after PD-1 blockade. Measured with immunoSEQ multiplex PCR; TCRdb has only the in-frame clones, and not every one. Found here are 45,000 to 60,000 clones, approximately 80% of them singletons; the top ten hold 8.7%. The sample here was PBMCs, taken before anti-PD-1 therapy. The receptors were sampled from a human donor with advanced basal cell or squamous cell carcinoma (not recorded which). CDR3s include the opening cysteine and the closing phenylalanine or tryptophan. The D gene is left open where the match is weak. Rows give clone size only sometimes, using once, few, many, or a class for an expanded clone.

size,V,D,J,CDR3,DNA
.,TRBV18,TRBD1,TRBJ1-4,CASSPIGTGGITNEKLFF,TGTGCCAGCTCACCAATCGGGACAGGGGGCATAACTAATGAAAAACTGTTTTTT
.,TRBV2,TRBD1,TRBJ2-4,CAGGQGRNIQYF,TGTGCCGGAGGACAGGGGAGGAACATTCAGTACTTC
.,TRBV27,TRBD1,TRBJ1-5,CASSSFGTGHLNQPQHF,TGTGCCAGCAGTTCCTTTGGGACAGGGCACCTCAATCAGCCCCAGCATTTT
.,TRBV7-8,.,TRBJ1-5,CASSDSGRVGNQPQHF,TGTGCCAGCAGCGACTCCGGAAGGGTGGGCAATCAGCCCCAGCATTTT
few,TRBV7-9,.,TRBJ2-7,CASSLDATAYEQYF,TGTGCCAGCAGCTTAGACGCCACGGCCTACGAGCAGTACTTC
.,TRBV4-1,.,TRBJ1-1,CASSQEGWEEMNTEAFF,TGCGCCAGCAGCCAAGAGGGGTGGGAAGAGATGAACACTGAAGCTTTCTTT
.,TRBV5-1,.,TRBJ2-2,CASSLAAAPNTGELFF,TGCGCCAGCAGCTTGGCGGCCGCACCAAATACCGGGGAGCTGTTTTTT
.,TRBV7-8,.,TRBJ2-5,CASSFLRETQYF,TGTGCCAGCAGCTTCCTGCGGGAGACCCAGTACTTC
.,TRBV7-3,TRBD2,TRBJ2-3,CASSLVSGVSDTQYF,TGTGCCAGCAGCTTGGTTAGCGGGGTTTCAGATACGCAGTATTTT
.,TRBV5-1,TRBD2,TRBJ2-1,CASSPSSGLAGAPEQFF,TGCGCCAGCAGCCCGAGCTCGGGACTAGCGGGGGCCCCGGAGCAGTTCTTC
.,TRBV2,.,TRBJ2-7,CASSVQAVQYF,TGTGCCAGCAGTGTACAGGCAGTGCAGTACTTC
.,TRBV24-1,.,TRBJ1-5,CATGGDGSNQPQHF,TGTGCCACCGGTGGGGACGGAAGCAATCAGCCCCAGCATTTT
.,TRBV6-2/TRBV6-3,TRBD1,TRBJ1-5,CASSYETGMGNQPQHF,TGTGCCAGCAGTTACGAGACAGGGATGGGCAATCAGCCCCAGCATTTT
once,TRBV14,.,TRBJ2-3,CASSFRTTGAADTQYF,TGTGCCAGCAGCTTCCGGACTACCGGAGCGGCAGATACGCAGTATTTT
medium-sized,TRBV7-9,.,TRBJ1-1,CASSHREAFF,TGTGCCAGCAGCCACCGGGAAGCTTTCTTT
.,TRBV5-6,.,TRBJ1-2,CASSLQFEGYYGYTF,TGTGCCAGCAGCTTACAATTCGAGGGGTACTATGGCTACACCTTC
.,TRBV7-3,TRBD2,TRBJ2-3,CASSLLAGVGTDTQYF,TGTGCCAGCAGCTTACTGGCGGGGGTGGGCACAGATACGCAGTATTTT